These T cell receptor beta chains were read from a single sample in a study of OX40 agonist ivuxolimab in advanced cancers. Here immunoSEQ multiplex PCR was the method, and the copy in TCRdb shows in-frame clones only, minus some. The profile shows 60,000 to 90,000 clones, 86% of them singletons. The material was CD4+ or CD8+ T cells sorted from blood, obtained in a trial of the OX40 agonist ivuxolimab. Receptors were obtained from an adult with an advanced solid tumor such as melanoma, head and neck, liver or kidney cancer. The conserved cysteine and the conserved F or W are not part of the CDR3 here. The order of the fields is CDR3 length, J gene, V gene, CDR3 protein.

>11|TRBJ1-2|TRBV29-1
SVDIGTNDGYT
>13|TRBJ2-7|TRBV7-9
ASSLGQGVTYEQY
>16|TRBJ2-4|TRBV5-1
ASSLGLAGGLAKNIQY
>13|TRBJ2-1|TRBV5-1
ASSSGTRLFIEQF
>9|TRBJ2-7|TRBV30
AYRAAYEQY
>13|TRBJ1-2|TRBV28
ASSLLTTGSLGYT
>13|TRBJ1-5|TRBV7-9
ASSPGQGGNQPQH
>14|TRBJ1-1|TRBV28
ASSFPGRGMNTEAF
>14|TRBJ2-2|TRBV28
ASRRHRSEVAGELF
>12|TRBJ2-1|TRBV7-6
ASRRNAAYNEQF
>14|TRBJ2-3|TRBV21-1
ASSKESRGSGDTQY
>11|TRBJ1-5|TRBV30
AWTKDSNQPQH
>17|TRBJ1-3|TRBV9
ASSVDLGAGADSGNTIY
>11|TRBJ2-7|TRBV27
ASRPNSGDEQY
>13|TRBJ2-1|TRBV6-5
ASRGAPPLHNEQF
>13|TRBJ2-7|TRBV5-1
ASSPRDRGTYEQY
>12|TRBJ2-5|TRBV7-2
ASSPGLAEETQY
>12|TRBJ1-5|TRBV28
ASRGGNGNQPQH
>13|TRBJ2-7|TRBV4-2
ASSQVIGTDYEQY
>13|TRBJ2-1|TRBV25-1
ASKGLGTGKDEQF
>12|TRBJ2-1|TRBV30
AWTSSGLYNEQF
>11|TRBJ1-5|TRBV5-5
ASSLASNQPQH
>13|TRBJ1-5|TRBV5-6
ASSSAARVGQPQH
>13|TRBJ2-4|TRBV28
ASSLAGVQGNIQY
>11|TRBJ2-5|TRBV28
ATRDRGTETQY
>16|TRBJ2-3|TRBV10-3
AISEGGLAGSFTDTQY
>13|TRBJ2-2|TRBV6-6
ASSWGQGNTGELF
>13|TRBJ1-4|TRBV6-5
ASSSNQGEHEKLF
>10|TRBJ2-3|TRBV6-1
AGGQLPDTQY
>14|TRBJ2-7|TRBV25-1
ASSDPGQGRSYEQY
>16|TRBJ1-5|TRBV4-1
ASSQVVETGGYNQPQH
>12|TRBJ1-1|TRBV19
ASSVDTENTEAF
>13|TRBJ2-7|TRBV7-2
ASSLSGSSSYEQY
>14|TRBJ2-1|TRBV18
ASSPMAGSSYNEQF
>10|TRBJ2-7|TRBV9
ASSVGGAEQY
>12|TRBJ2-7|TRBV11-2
ASSRTVLSYEQY
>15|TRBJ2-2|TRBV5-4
ASRNPGQGRDTGELF
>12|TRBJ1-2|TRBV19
ASSTGQGPYGYT
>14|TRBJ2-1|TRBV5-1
ASSYETGTAYNEQF
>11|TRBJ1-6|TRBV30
ACRTGNNSPLH